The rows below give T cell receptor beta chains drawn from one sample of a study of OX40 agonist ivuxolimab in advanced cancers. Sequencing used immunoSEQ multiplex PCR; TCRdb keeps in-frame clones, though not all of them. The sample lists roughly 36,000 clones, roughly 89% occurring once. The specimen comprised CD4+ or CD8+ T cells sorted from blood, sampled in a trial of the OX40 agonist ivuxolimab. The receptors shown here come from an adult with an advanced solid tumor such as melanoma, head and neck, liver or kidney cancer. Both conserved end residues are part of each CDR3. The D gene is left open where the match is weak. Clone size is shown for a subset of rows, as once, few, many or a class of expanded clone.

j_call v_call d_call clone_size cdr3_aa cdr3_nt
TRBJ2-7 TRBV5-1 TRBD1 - CASRRDRDYEQYF TGCGCCAGCAGAAGGGACAGGGACTACGAGCAGTACTTC
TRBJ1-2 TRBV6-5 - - CASSYSPGPNYGYTF TGTGCCAGCAGTTACTCCCCAGGGCCCAACTATGGCTACACCTTC
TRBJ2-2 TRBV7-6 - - CASSQDVDGELFF TGTGCCAGCAGCCAAGACGTGGACGGGGAGCTGTTTTTT
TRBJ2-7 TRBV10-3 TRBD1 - CAISWDRSYEQYF TGTGCCATCAGTTGGGACAGGAGCTACGAGCAGTACTTC
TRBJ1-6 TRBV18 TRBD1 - CASSPSPGDSYNSPLHF TGTGCCAGCTCACCATCCCCTGGGGACAGCTATAATTCACCCCTCCACTTT
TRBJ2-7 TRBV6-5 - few CASRRNSYEQYF TGTGCCAGCAGGCGTAATTCCTACGAGCAGTACTTC
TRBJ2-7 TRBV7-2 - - CASSLDVQTYYEQYF TGTGCCAGCAGCTTAGACGTTCAGACTTACTACGAGCAGTACTTC
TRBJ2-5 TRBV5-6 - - CASSIRGTQYF TGTGCCAGCAGCATCCGGGGGACCCAGTACTTC
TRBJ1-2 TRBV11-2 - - CASSLSYSNYGYTF TGTGCCAGCAGCTTATCTTACAGTAACTATGGCTACACCTTC
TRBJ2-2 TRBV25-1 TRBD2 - CASSRRLAGGRTGELFF TGTGCCAGCAGTCGCCGACTAGCGGGGGGACGGACCGGGGAGCTGTTTTTT
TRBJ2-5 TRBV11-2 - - CASSLGVQETQYF TGTGCCAGCAGCTTGGGGGTTCAAGAGACCCAGTACTTC
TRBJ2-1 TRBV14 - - CASSYLKLTGHPRNEQFF TGTGCCAGCAGCTATCTCAAACTAACGGGACACCCGCGGAATGAGCAGTTCTTC
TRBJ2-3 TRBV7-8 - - CASSLGGTDTQYF TGTGCCAGCAGCTTAGGGGGCACAGATACGCAGTATTTT
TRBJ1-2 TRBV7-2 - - CASSLGPYTENYGYTF TGTGCCAGCAGCCTGGGGCCCTATACTGAAAACTATGGCTACACCTTC
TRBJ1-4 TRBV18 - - CASSAQGSGPLGKLFF TGTGCCAGCTCAGCGCAGGGGAGTGGGCCTCTGGGGAAACTGTTTTTT
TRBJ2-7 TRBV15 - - CATSRMQKSSYEQYF TGTGCCACCAGCAGAATGCAGAAGAGCTCCTACGAGCAGTACTTC
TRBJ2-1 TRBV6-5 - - CASSYFRRGSHNEQFF TGTGCCAGCAGTTACTTCCGAAGGGGGTCTCACAATGAGCAGTTCTTC
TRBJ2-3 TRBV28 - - CASSLQRAGTDTQYF TGTGCCAGCAGTTTACAGCGGGCGGGCACAGATACGCAGTATTTT
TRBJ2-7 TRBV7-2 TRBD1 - CASSYRDRTYEQYF TGTGCCAGCAGCTACCGGGACAGGACCTACGAGCAGTACTTC
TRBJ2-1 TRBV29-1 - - CSVASAPLNEQFF TGCAGCGTTGCTTCCGCTCCCCTCAATGAGCAGTTCTTC
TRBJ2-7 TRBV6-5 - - CASRLKMDSIFEQYF TGTGCCAGCAGACTAAAAATGGACAGTATCTTTGAGCAGTACTTC
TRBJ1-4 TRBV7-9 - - CASKGRNEKLFF TGTGCCAGCAAAGGACGGAATGAAAAACTGTTTTTT
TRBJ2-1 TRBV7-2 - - CASNPGSKVVEQFF TGTGCCAGCAACCCGGGATCGAAGGTGGTTGAGCAGTTCTTC
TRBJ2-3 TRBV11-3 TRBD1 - CASSSGGQANTDTQYF TGTGCCAGCAGCTCAGGCGGACAGGCGAACACAGATACGCAGTATTTT
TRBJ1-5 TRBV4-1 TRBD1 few CASSRLDSGQGGQPQHF TGCGCCAGCAGCCGGCTTGATTCGGGACAGGGGGGTCAGCCCCAGCATTTT
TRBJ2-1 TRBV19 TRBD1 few CASSWTGRNEQFF TGTGCCAGTAGTTGGACAGGGAGGAATGAGCAGTTCTTC
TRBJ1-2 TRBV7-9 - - CASSLAHREGSGYTF TGTGCCAGCAGCTTAGCTCACAGGGAGGGCTCTGGCTACACCTTC
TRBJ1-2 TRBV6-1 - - CASSESWGAGYTF TGTGCCAGCAGTGAAAGTTGGGGGGCGGGCTACACCTTC
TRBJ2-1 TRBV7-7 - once CASSPSTSSHNEQFF TGTGCTAGCAGCCCATCTACTAGTAGCCACAATGAGCAGTTCTTC
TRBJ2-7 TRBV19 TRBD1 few CATRRGGQGPYEQYF TGTGCCACCCGTAGAGGGGGACAGGGCCCCTACGAGCAGTACTTC
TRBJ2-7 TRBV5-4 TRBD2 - CASSSPGLAEANEQYF TGTGCCAGCAGCTCCCCCGGACTAGCGGAAGCCAACGAGCAGTACTTC
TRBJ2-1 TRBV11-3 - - CASGSALSGYNEQFF TGTGCCAGCGGGTCGGCCCTCAGTGGATACAATGAGCAGTTCTTC
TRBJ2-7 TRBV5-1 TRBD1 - CASSLGGQGVYEQYF TGCGCCAGCAGCTTGGGAGGACAGGGCGTCTACGAGCAGTACTTC
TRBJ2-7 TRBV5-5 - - CASSMDGRRSYEQYF TGTGCCAGCAGCATGGACGGCCGGCGATCCTACGAGCAGTACTTC
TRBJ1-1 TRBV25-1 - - CASSELQRADTEAFF TGTGCCAGCAGTGAACTGCAGAGGGCTGACACTGAAGCTTTCTTT
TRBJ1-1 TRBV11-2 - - CASSGRVQDTEAFF TGTGCCAGCAGCGGCAGGGTTCAGGACACTGAAGCTTTCTTT
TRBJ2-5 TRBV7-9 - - CASSPGAEQETQYF TGTGCCAGCAGCCCTGGGGCGGAACAAGAGACCCAGTACTTC
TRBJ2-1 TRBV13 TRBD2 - CASNSPSGGVYNEQFF TGTGCCAGCAACTCCCCCAGCGGGGGGGTATACAATGAGCAGTTCTTC
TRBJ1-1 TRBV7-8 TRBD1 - CASSPRARGVEAFF TGTGCCAGCAGCCCCAGGGCCAGGGGGGTAGAAGCTTTCTTT
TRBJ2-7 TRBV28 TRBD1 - CASRGQGNFYEQYF TGTGCCAGCAGGGGACAGGGCAATTTCTACGAGCAGTACTTC
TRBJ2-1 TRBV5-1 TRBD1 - CASSQLRDRDYNEQFF TGCGCCAGCAGCCAACTCCGGGACAGGGACTACAATGAGCAGTTCTTC
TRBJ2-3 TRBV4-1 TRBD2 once CASSQGRTSEGTDTQYF TGCGCCAGCAGCCAGGGGAGGACTAGCGAGGGCACAGATACGCAGTATTTT
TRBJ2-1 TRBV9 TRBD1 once CASSVGGQGLRNEQFF TGTGCCAGCAGCGTAGGAGGACAGGGGTTGAGGAATGAGCAGTTCTTC
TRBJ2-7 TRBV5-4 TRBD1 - CASSVGTGASYEQYF TGTGCCAGCAGCGTTGGGACAGGGGCCTCCTACGAGCAGTACTTC
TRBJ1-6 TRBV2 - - CASKPSSYNSPLHF TGTGCCAGCAAACCGAGCTCCTATAATTCACCCCTCCACTTT